Shown below are 9 T cell receptor beta chains from a single sample sequenced in a study of blood T cells in healthy people across ages. A second PCR, run for about 7 to 11 cycles, used a sample-barcoded 5' primer plus a J-beta primer mix. From the 5' RACE reads, TCRdb called clonotypes with MiXCR, one entry per CDR3 protein. The repertoire holds about 1.1 million distinct CDR3 sequences, with about two fifths as singletons. Sequencing used blood. Receptor source: a man aged 18 to 29 in good health.

The rearrangement links TRBV7-8 to TRBJ2-2; TRBD1 matches at 9 bases. The CDR3 totals 16 residues. CDR1 is SGHVS and CDR2 is FQNEAQ in the germline V gene. V gave up 5 bases and J gave up 4 bases; unmatched junction bases: 8. The DNA of the CDR3 is TGTGCCAGCAGCCTGGGACAGGGCTATGGCACCGGGGAGCTGTTTTTT. Translating gives CASSLGQGYGTGELFF. The full variable domain, with the rest looked up from reference TRBV7-8 and TRBJ2-2, is GAGVSQSPRYKVAKRGQDVALRCDPISGHVSLFWYQQALGQGPEFLTYFQNEAQLDKSGLPSDRFFAERPEGSVSTLKIQRTQQEDSAVYLCASSLGQGYGTGELFFGEGSRLTVL.

J is TRBJ2-7 and V is TRBV28; 7 nucleotides line up with TRBD2. The CDR3 loop spans 12 amino acids. V trimming: 4 bases; J trimming: 6 bases; junction bases outside the gene matches: 3. CDR1 and CDR2 from the germline V gene are MDHEN and SYDVKM. The CDR3 is CASSSSGGEQYF. DNA of the CDR3: TGTGCCAGCAGTTCCTCGGGAGGCGAGCAGTACTTC.

V is TRBV7-2 and J is TRBJ2-3; no reliable D call. Germline assignment: CDR1 SGHTA and CDR2 FQGNSA. Trimming cost V 3 bases and J 7 bases, with 8 bases left between them. The CDR3 loop spans 12 amino acids. The CDR3 protein is CASSLATYTQYF. The CDR3 nucleotides are TGTGCCAGCAGCTTGGCGACGTATACGCAGTATTTT.

This chain connects TRBV11-2 to TRBJ2-1; 7 nucleotides align to TRBD2. This CDR3 comprises 15 residues. Germline V CDR1 and CDR2: SGHAT, FQNNGV. The junction had 12 bases not matched to a gene; V was cut back by 8 bases and J by 5 bases. CDR3 residues: CASCGGDYLNNEQFF. The CDR3 DNA reads as TGTGCCAGCTGTGGGGGGGACTATTTAAACAATGAGCAGTTCTTC.

The sample holds a few counts of this clonotype. The chain joins TRBV6-1 to TRBJ2-1; 7 nucleotides agree with TRBD1. V shed 9 bases, J shed 15 bases, and the junction held 23 bases outside the gene matches. The CDR3 is 15 amino acids. Germline loops: CDR1 MNHNS, CDR2 SASEGT. The CDR3 DNA reads TGTGCCAGTTTAAGTACCCCTCACACCGGGACAGATACGTTCTTC. Amino acids: CASLSTPHTGTDTFF.

The chain couples TRBV27 to TRBJ1-2; D ambiguous. The V end was cut by 6 bases, the J end by 4 bases, with 15 bases between. Germline values: CDR1 MNHEY, CDR2 SMNVEV (reference sequence). CDR3 length equals 14 residues. CDR3 DNA sequence: TGTGCCAGCAGCCGAGGGAATCCCATCTATGGCTACACCTTC. This encodes CASSRGNPIYGYTF.

Concerning this clonotype itself: This clone may be a read error of a much larger clone one base away. This rearrangement joins TRBV29-1 to TRBJ2-7; D unclear. CDR3 length: 13 amino acids. V was pared by 0 bases and J by 2 bases, with 8 bases between. Per germline, CDR1 SQVTM and CDR2 ANQGSEA. The CDR3 nucleotides are TGCAGCGTTGAAGATCCCAGAGCCTACGAGCAGTACTTC. Its protein is CSVEDPRAYEQYF.

This clonotype was counted at least ten times. This chain connects TRBV7-2 to TRBJ2-3; no definite D call. V was cut by 5 bases and J by 2 bases, with 8 bases left in between. The CDR3 runs 13 residues. The germline CDR1 and CDR2 sequences are SGHTA and FQGNSA. The CDR3 nucleotides read TGTGCCAGCAGCGTAGTAGTCACAGATACGCAGTATTTT. Its protein product is CASSVVVTDTQYF.

A few counts support this clonotype. The chain is built from TRBV10-3 and TRBJ1-1, with D possibly TRBD1 on 6 matching bases. Germline V gene data show CDR1 as ENHRY and CDR2 as SYGVKD. There are 16 residues in the CDR3. V was clipped by 4 bases and J by 4 bases, with 19 bases between them. This CDR3 is CAISVRGIQESTEAFF. CDR3 sequence (DNA): TGTGCCATCAGTGTGAGGGGGATTCAGGAGAGCACTGAAGCTTTCTTT.